This entry lists 10 T cell receptor beta chains sequenced from one sample in a study of T cells in Graves' hyperthyroidism and ophthalmopathy. Amplified TCR beta CDR3 regions came from RNA transcripts. During a first-round RT-PCR of the TCR CDR3, the HTBI primer set was used. TCRdb used MiXCR to reprocess the multiplex PCR reads, holding one entry per CDR3 protein. The sample yields hundreds of thousands of distinct CDR3 sequences, 40% to 55% seen once. The sample taken for sequencing was peripheral blood or thyroid tissue (not recorded which). These receptors all come from an adult man with Graves' disease, either hyperthyroidism or ophthalmopathy (not recorded which).

This clonotype was seen ten or more times. The J gene is TRBJ1-4, the V gene TRBV7-2; D unclear. V was cut by 3 bases and J by 8 bases, with 10 bases left in between. The CDR3 has 13 amino acids. Looked up from germline, CDR1 is SGHTA and CDR2 is FQGNSA. CDR3 sequence (DNA): TGTGCCAGCAGCTTTTACGACCAAGAAAAACTGTTTTTT. Protein product: CASSFYDQEKLFF.

About this clonotype: Because the CDR3's place on the DNA is in doubt, the DNA is left out and the CDR3 is given as listed by TCRdb. CDR3 amino acids: CASSFYICSAKGSGNTEAFF. This chain uses TRBV7-3 with TRBJ1-1. CDR1 is SGHTA, CDR2 FQGTGA, per germline. The CDR3 spans 20 amino acids, including both terminal residues.

The table lists this clonotype with a count of one. The chain is built from TRBV20-1 and TRBJ2-7; D unclear. The germline CDR1 and CDR2 sequences are DFQATT and SNEGSKA (reference sequence). V dropped 3 bases and J dropped 2 bases, with 5 bases sitting between them. The CDR3 extends over 11 amino acids. DNA of the CDR3: TGCAGTGCTAGGGCAGCCTACGAGCAGTACTTC. Protein: CSARAAYEQYF.

The rearrangement uses TRBV11-1 and TRBJ1-1; D gene uncertain. The CDR3 spans 15 residues. The germline V and J ends were trimmed by 6 bases and 1 base, with 15 bases remaining between them. Germline CDR1 is SGHAT and CDR2 is FQDESV (reference sequence). CDR3 loop: CASSETDVGNTEAFF. For the CDR3, the DNA is TGTGCCAGCAGTGAAACGGACGTGGGGAACACTGAAGCTTTCTTT.

This clonotype was detected many times. The chain uses TRBV15 and TRBJ1-1, with D unresolved. In germline, CDR1 is LNHNV, CDR2 YYDKDF (reference sequence). This CDR3 is 12 amino acids long. V lost 9 bases and J 8 bases, leaving 16 bases between the germline ends. In nucleotides, the CDR3 is TGTGCCACGCATGGGCCAGCTCAGGAAGCTTTCTTT. It yields the protein CATHGPAQEAFF.

V usage is TRBV10-2 and J usage is TRBJ2-5; D perhaps matches TRBD1 (6 bases). Germline V gene data show CDR1 as WSHSY and CDR2 as SAAADI. V lost 8 bases and J 3 bases, leaving 13 bases between the germline ends. The CDR3 length is 13 residues. The CDR3: CASLVAGEETQYF. The CDR3 region has the DNA TGCGCCAGCTTAGTGGCAGGGGAAGAGACCCAGTACTTC.

V gene TRBV5-1 combines with J gene TRBJ1-1, with 7 bases aligning to TRBD1. The CDR3 consists of 15 residues. Per the germline V gene, CDR1 is SGHRS and CDR2 is YFSETQ. With 0 bases clipped from V and 3 bases from J, the junction kept 5 bases outside the gene matches. The CDR3 protein is CASSLGQGIYTEAFF. The CDR3 region has the DNA TGCGCCAGCAGCTTGGGACAGGGAATTTACACTGAAGCTTTCTTT.

This chain links TRBV7-9 with TRBJ1-5, with TRBD1 matching over 8 bases. CDR3 size: 16 residues. CDR1 is SEHNR and CDR2 is FQNEAQ in the germline V gene (reference sequence). V lost 2 bases and J lost 2; bases outside the gene matches: 5. The CDR3 nucleotides are TGTGCCAGCAGCTTATCTCCGGGACAGGGCAATCAGCCCCAGCATTTT. It specifies CASSLSPGQGNQPQHF. Together with reference TRBV7-9 and TRBJ1-5, the CDR3 gives the full variable domain: DTGVSQNPRHKITKRGQNVTFRCDPISEHNRLYWYRQTLGQGPEFLTYFQNEAQLEKSRLLSDRFSAERPKGSFSTLEIQRTEQGDSAMYLCASSLSPGQGNQPQHFGDGTRLSIL.

The J gene is TRBJ2-7, the V gene TRBV10-3, with 8 nucleotides matching TRBD1. The CDR3 runs to 12 residues. V lost 2 bases, J lost 12 bases, and 6 bases stayed unmatched. CDR1 and CDR2 (germline): ENHRY, SYGVKD. CDR3 bases: TGTGCCATCAGTGAGACCTCGACAGGGGTGTACTTC. Translation gives CAISETSTGVYF.

A note on this clonotype: A much larger clone is a single base away; this may be a read error. This rearrangement joins TRBV11-3 to TRBJ1-1; 7 nucleotides agree with TRBD1. Germline CDR1 reads SGHNT; CDR2 reads YENEEA. This CDR3 spans 13 amino acids. The CDR3 DNA follows: TGTGCCAACAGCCCACAGGGGAGCACTGAAGCTTTCTTT. Translated: CANSPQGSTEAFF.